The source of this T cell receptor beta chain is a study of blood T cell repertoires in COVID-19. This clone was picked up one time. Germline V gene lookup returns CDR1 SGHNT and CDR2 YYREEE (reference sequence). The CDR3 totals 14 residues. The V gene lost 1 base and the J gene lost 3 bases, with 8 bases spanning the gap. Assignments of participants to cohorts depended upon their own reported clinical history. In the study's own analysis: From reference gene primer amplification, estimates of nucleated cell counts were derived. The assay was immunoSEQ multiplex PCR, and TCRdb's table has in-frame clones only and misses some. Clone size and the V and J calls come from that table; the DNA yielded D and trimming. This sample has 140,000 or so clones, with under 85% found just once.

The sequencing input was PBMCs or T cells enriched from blood (not recorded which). This TCR was sampled from a woman younger than 30 who had been exposed to COVID-19. The chain recombines TRBV5-4 with TRBJ2-1; possibly TRBD1 for D (5 bases). For the CDR3, the DNA is TGTGCCAGCAGCTTGCGGACAAACTACAATGAGCAGTTCTTC. This translates into CASSLRTNYNEQFF.